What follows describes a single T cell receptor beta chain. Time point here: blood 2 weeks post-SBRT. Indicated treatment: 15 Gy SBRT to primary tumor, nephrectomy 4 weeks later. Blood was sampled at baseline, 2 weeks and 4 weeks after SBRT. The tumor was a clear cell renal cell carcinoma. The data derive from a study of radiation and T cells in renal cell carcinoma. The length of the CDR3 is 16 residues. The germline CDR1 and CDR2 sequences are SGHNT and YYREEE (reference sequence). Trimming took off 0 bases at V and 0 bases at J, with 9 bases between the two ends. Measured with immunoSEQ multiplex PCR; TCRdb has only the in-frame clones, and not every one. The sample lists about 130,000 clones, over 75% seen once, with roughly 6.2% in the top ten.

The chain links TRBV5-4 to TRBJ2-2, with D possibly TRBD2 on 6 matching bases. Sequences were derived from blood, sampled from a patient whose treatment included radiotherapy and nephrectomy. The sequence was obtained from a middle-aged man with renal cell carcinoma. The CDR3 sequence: CASSLVPGANTGELFF. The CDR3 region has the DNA TGTGCCAGCAGCTTGGTGCCGGGAGCGAACACCGGGGAGCTGTTTTTT. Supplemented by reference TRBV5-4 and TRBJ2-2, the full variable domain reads ETGVTQSPTHLIKTRGQQVTLRCSSQSGHNTVSWYQQALGQGPQFIFQYYREEENGRGNFPPRFSGLQFPNYSSELNVNALELDDSALYLCASSLVPGANTGELFFGEGSRLTVL.